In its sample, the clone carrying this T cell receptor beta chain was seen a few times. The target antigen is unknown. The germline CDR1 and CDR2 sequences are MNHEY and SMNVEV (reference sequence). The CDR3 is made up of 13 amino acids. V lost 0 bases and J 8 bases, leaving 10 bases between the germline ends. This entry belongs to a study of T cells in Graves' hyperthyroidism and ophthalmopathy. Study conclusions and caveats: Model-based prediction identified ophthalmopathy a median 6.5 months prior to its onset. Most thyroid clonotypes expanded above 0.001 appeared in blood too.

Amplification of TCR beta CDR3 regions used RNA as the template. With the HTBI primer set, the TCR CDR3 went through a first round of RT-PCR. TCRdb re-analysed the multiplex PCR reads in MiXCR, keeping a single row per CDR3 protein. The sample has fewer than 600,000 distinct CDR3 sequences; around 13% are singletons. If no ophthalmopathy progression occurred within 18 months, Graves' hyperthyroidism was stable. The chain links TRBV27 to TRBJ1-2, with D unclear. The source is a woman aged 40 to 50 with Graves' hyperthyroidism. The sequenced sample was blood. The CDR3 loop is CASSLSSLDGYTF. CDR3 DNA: TGTGCCAGCAGTTTATCCAGTTTAGACGGCTACACCTTC.